The 26 T cell receptor beta chains in this list originate from one sample, sequenced in a study of T cells in Graves' hyperthyroidism and ophthalmopathy. The TCR beta CDR3 regions underwent amplification using RNA transcripts as the source. Using the HTBI primer set, a first-round RT-PCR was run on the TCR CDR3. TCRdb called the multiplex PCR reads again in MiXCR, with one record for every CDR3 protein. The sample lists approximately 400,000 distinct CDR3 sequences, around 14% occurring once. Sequenced: blood. These receptors were obtained from a woman aged 55-70 years with Graves' hyperthyroidism.

This clonotype has ten or more counts. This chain links TRBV6-6 with TRBJ2-7; D possibly corresponds to TRBD2 (5 bases). V gave up 0 bases and J gave up 2 bases, with 11 bases separating them. CDR3 length equals 15 residues. Germline V CDR1 and CDR2: MNHNY, SVGAGI (reference sequence). The CDR3 region is CASSYSSSGAYEQYF. As DNA, the CDR3 is TGTGCCAGCAGTTACTCGTCGAGCGGTGCCTACGAGCAGTACTTC.

In this sample, this clonotype turned up many times. J is TRBJ1-6 and V is TRBV7-2; D is unclear. Trimming left V 5 bases short and J 5 bases short, with 10 bases between. Germline V gene data show CDR1 as SGHTA and CDR2 as FQGNSA. CDR3 length equals 14 residues. CDR3 in DNA: TGTGCCAGCAGCCCCGGGTCAAATAATTCACCCCTCCACTTT. Amino acids: CASSPGSNNSPLHF.

This clonotype came up many times. The gene calls are TRBV12-3 or TRBV12-4 and TRBJ1-2; D is ambiguous. This CDR3 spans 13 amino acids. V lost 5 bases and J lost 2, with 9 bases in between. The chain's CDR3 is CASSAMGNYGYTF. The CDR3, as DNA: TGTGCCAGCAGTGCTATGGGAAACTATGGCTACACCTTC.

Details on this clonotype: A clone one base away is much larger, so this may be a read error. This chain joins TRBV2 and TRBJ2-2, with TRBD2 matching 7 bases. V trimming: 8 bases; J trimming: 6 bases; junction bases outside the gene matches: 6. The CDR3 has 13 residues. Looked up from germline, CDR1 is SNHLY and CDR2 is FYNNEI. The CDR3 region has the DNA TGTGCCAGCGGCTCGACTAGCTCCGGGGAGCTGTTTTTT. This sequence encodes CASGSTSSGELFF.

This clonotype has ten or more counts. The J gene is TRBJ2-3, the V gene TRBV20-1, with D maybe TRBD2 (5 bases). Trimming cost V 3 bases and J 2 bases, with 12 bases left between them. This CDR3 has 14 amino acids. Germline V gene data show CDR1 as DFQATT and CDR2 as SNEGSKA (reference sequence). The CDR3 reads CSARPRTATDTQYF. The DNA for the CDR3 is TGCAGTGCTAGGCCGAGGACTGCCACAGATACGCAGTATTTT.

This clonotype was seen many times. The chain links TRBV5-1 to TRBJ2-2; unclear D gene. The CDR3 runs 15 residues. CDR1 and CDR2 (germline): SGHRS, YFSETQ. The V end lost 2 bases, the J end lost 3 bases, and 11 bases lay between the germline ends. The CDR3 sequence is CASSFAGSDTGELFF. CDR3 sequence (DNA): TGCGCCAGCAGCTTCGCAGGATCCGACACCGGGGAGCTGTTTTTT.

This chain joins TRBV10-3 and TRBJ2-7; 9 nucleotides line up with TRBD2. CDR1 is ENHRY, CDR2 SYGVKD, per germline. The V and J ends lost 11 bases and 0 bases, in that order; junction bases with no gene match: 11. The CDR3 loop spans 15 amino acids. The DNA for the CDR3 is TGTGCCGTCGCTACTAGCGGGCGGAGCTCCTACGAGCAGTACTTC. Protein: CAVATSGRSSYEQYF.

This clonotype has a handful of counts. This rearrangement joins TRBV10-3 to TRBJ2-7; 12 bases fit TRBD2. The germline V gene encodes CDR1 ENHRY and CDR2 SYGVKD. This CDR3 comprises 16 residues. The V gene end was trimmed by 4 bases and the J gene end by 0 bases; junction bases not matched to a gene: 4. The CDR3 coding sequence is TGTGCCATCAGTGGGACTAGCGGGAAAAGCTCCTACGAGCAGTACTTC. Its protein product is CAISGTSGKSSYEQYF.

The chain recombines TRBV12-3 or TRBV12-4 with TRBJ2-5; 8 bases fit TRBD2. Germline trimming cut 3 bases from V and 6 bases from J; bases unmatched to any gene: 9. The CDR3 is 15 amino acids. The chain's CDR3 is CASSFLPAGGQTQYF. As DNA, the CDR3 is TGTGCCAGCAGTTTCCTTCCCGCGGGGGGCCAGACCCAGTACTTC.

This clonotype was seen at least ten times. CDR3 loop: CASSLGLAGLETQYF. DNA of the CDR3: TGTGCCAGCAGTTTAGGTCTAGCGGGACTCGAGACCCAGTACTTC. The genes are TRBV27 and TRBJ2-5, with 9 nucleotides matching TRBD2. Per germline, CDR1 MNHEY and CDR2 SMNVEV (reference sequence). The CDR3 sequence is 15 residues long. V lost 2 bases and J lost 5; bases outside the gene matches: 6.

This clonotype was seen ten or more times. The V call is TRBV2, the J call TRBJ2-7, with 8 bases lining up with TRBD1. The J segment lost 2 bases and the V segment lost 6 bases, leaving 12 bases of the junction unmatched. The CDR3 consists of 16 residues. The germline V gene has CDR1 SNHLY and CDR2 FYNNEI. The CDR3 region is CASRDIIRTGTYEQYF. In DNA, the CDR3 is TGTGCCAGCAGAGACATAATAAGGACAGGGACCTACGAGCAGTACTTC.

At least ten counts were recorded for this clonotype. CDR3 nucleotides: TGTGCTAGTGGTTCAACCTCGGACAGAGGTGGCTACACCTTC. This translates into CASGSTSDRGGYTF. V is TRBV12-5 and J is TRBJ1-2, with TRBD1 as a possible D gene (6 bases). The CDR3 sequence is 14 residues long. V was cut by 4 bases and J by 7 bases, with 16 bases left in between. CDR1 and CDR2 from the germline V gene are LGHNT and FRNRAP.

This chain links TRBV6-5 with TRBJ2-5; 14 bases map to TRBD2. This CDR3 spans 16 amino acids. Per the germline V gene, CDR1 is MNHEY and CDR2 is SVGAGI. The V and J ends lost 6 bases and 5 bases, in that order; junction bases with no gene match: 8. The CDR3 is CASSDSGTSGGETQYF. The CDR3 DNA is TGTGCCAGCAGCGACTCCGGGACTAGCGGGGGTGAGACCCAGTACTTC.

This clonotype was seen repeatedly, ten times or more. J is TRBJ1-1 and V is TRBV6-1; D is possibly TRBD1 (5 bases). Germline V gene data show CDR1 as MNHNS and CDR2 as SASEGT. This CDR3 spans 13 amino acids. Trimming left V 10 bases short and J 4 bases short, with 16 bases between. DNA for the CDR3: TGTGCCACATTTGACAGATTCCTCACTGAAGCTTTCTTT. Its translation is CATFDRFLTEAFF.

This clonotype was observed many times. The gene calls are TRBV7-9 and TRBJ2-7; 12 bases agree with TRBD1. This CDR3 contains 16 residues. In germline, CDR1 is SEHNR, CDR2 FQNEAQ (reference sequence). The junction had 5 bases not matched to a gene; V was cut back by 3 bases and J by 2 bases. CDR3 sequence: CASSFGTGGPAYEQYF. The CDR3 DNA sequence: TGTGCCAGCAGCTTTGGGACAGGGGGCCCAGCCTACGAGCAGTACTTC.

Only a few counts were recorded for this clonotype. The V gene is TRBV7-2, the J gene TRBJ2-7, with a weak D call TRBD2 (6 bases). Germline CDR1 is SGHTA and CDR2 is FQGNSA. CDR3 size: 17 residues. V was pared by 5 bases and J by 2 bases, with 22 bases between. The CDR3 nucleotides read TGTGCCAGCAGCCAAACTTGGGCGGGGTCAAGGGCCTACGAGCAGTACTTC. This translates into CASSQTWAGSRAYEQYF.

J is TRBJ1-5 and V is TRBV19; D is uncertain. CDR1 LNHDA and CDR2 SQIVND come from the germline V gene (reference sequence). Trimming shortened V by 11 bases and J by 0 bases, and 11 bases separated the two germline ends. This CDR3 is built from 13 residues. Here the CDR3 DNA reads TGTGCCGGCGCGTGGGATAGCAATCAGCCCCAGCATTTT. Translated: CAGAWDSNQPQHF.

The table lists this clonotype with many counts. The chain links TRBV24-1 to TRBJ2-3, with TRBD2 identical over 12 bases. The CDR3 contains 17 residues. The germline V gene has CDR1 KGHDR and CDR2 SFDVKD. After removal of 4 bases from V and 3 bases from J, the junction contained 7 bases not matched to a gene. CDR3 bases: TGTGCCACCAGTGACTCGACTAGCGGGAGATTGACAGATACGCAGTATTTT. Residues: CATSDSTSGRLTDTQYF.

There are many counts of this clonotype. The chain has TRBV3-1 and TRBJ1-2, with TRBD1 matching 10 bases. The V and J ends lost 2 bases and 11 bases, in that order; junction bases with no gene match: 11. The CDR3 is made up of 15 amino acids. The germline V gene encodes CDR1 LGHDT and CDR2 YNNKEL (reference sequence). Written as DNA, the CDR3 is TGTGCCAGCAGCCAAAATTTGGGGACAGGGGTTCCTTACACCTTC. This gives the protein CASSQNLGTGVPYTF.

This clonotype has a count of ten or more. The rearrangement uses TRBV12-3 or TRBV12-4 and TRBJ2-7; D call uncertain. V was shortened by 7 bases and J by 5 bases, with 12 bases between the two germline ends. The CDR3 has 12 amino acids. The CDR3 region is CASTQPPHEQYF. The DNA for the CDR3 is TGTGCCAGCACCCAGCCGCCCCACGAGCAGTACTTC.

The V gene is TRBV7-3, the J gene TRBJ2-1, with 7 bases lining up with TRBD1. The length of the CDR3 is 15 residues. In germline, CDR1 is SGHTA, CDR2 FQGTGA. With V trimmed by 4 bases and J by 8 bases, 11 bases remained unmatched. The CDR3: CASSYSGQAWDEQFF. DNA for the CDR3: TGTGCCAGCAGCTATTCCGGACAGGCATGGGATGAGCAGTTCTTC. The full variable domain, its missing parts supplied by reference TRBV7-3 and TRBJ2-1, is GAGVSQTPSNKVTEKGKYVELRCDPISGHTALYWYRQSLGQGPEFLIYFQGTGAADDSGLPNDRFFAVRPEGSVSTLKIQRTERGDSAVYLCASSYSGQAWDEQFFGPGTRLTVL.

The V gene is TRBV20-1, the J gene TRBJ2-5; 10 bases match TRBD1. Per the germline V gene, CDR1 is DFQATT and CDR2 is SNEGSKA (reference sequence). Trimming cost V 0 bases and J 7 bases; bases outside gene matches: 5. CDR3 length equals 14 residues. As DNA, the CDR3 is TGCAGTGCTAGAGAGCTGGGACAGGGGTCGACCCAGTACTTC. It encodes CSARELGQGSTQYF.

This clonotype was counted at least ten times. The rearrangement uses TRBV5-1 and TRBJ2-1, with D possibly being TRBD1 (7 bases). V shed 0 bases and J shed 7 bases, with 14 bases lying between them. Germline values: CDR1 SGHRS, CDR2 YFSETQ. The length of the CDR3 is 15 residues. CDR3 nucleotides: TGCGCCAGCAGCTTGGAACTCCCAGGGGGGAATGAGCAGTTCTTC. Its translation is CASSLELPGGNEQFF.

At least ten counts were recorded for this clonotype. The chain employs TRBV28 and TRBJ2-7; tentatively, D is TRBD1 (5 bases). The CDR3 extends over 15 amino acids. Trimming shortened V by 2 bases and J by 6 bases, and 17 bases separated the two germline ends. Germline V gene sequence: CDR1 MDHEN, CDR2 SYDVKM. CDR3: CASSLSFGRVSEQYF. The CDR3 nucleotides read TGTGCCAGCAGTTTAAGTTTTGGCAGGGTTAGCGAGCAGTACTTC.

This clonotype has ten or more counts. V gene TRBV6-1 combines with J gene TRBJ1-6, with D tentatively TRBD1 (6 bases). This CDR3 region has 15 residues. V lost 8 bases to trimming and J lost 7 bases, with 18 bases between them. Germline CDR1 MNHNS, CDR2 SASEGT. Here the CDR3 reads CASRNYRVENSPLHF. CDR3 nucleotides: TGTGCCAGCCGGAACTACAGGGTCGAGAATTCACCCCTCCACTTT.

This clonotype was counted many times. The chain carries TRBV12-3 or TRBV12-4 and TRBJ1-5; tentatively, D is TRBD1 (5 bases). With 5 bases removed from V and 3 bases from J, the gap between germline ends came to 11 bases. CDR3 size: 14 residues. For the CDR3, the DNA is TGTGCCAGCAGTGAGACAGTTTTCAATCAGCCCCAGCATTTT. This sequence encodes CASSETVFNQPQHF.